Listed below are T cell receptor beta chains from one sample, sequenced in a study of regulatory T cells in long-lasting Graves disease. MiXCR, run by TCRdb on the multiplex PCR reads, gives a single entry per CDR3 protein. The repertoire has almost 350,000 distinct CDR3 sequences, roughly a fifth of them found once; the top ten carry approximately 31%. Material: peripheral blood mononuclear cells (PBMCs), obtained when the disease was refractory, from a patient treated with antithyroid drugs. These receptors came from a female donor with Graves disease. The CDR3 runs from the conserved cysteine through the conserved F or W. A D gene is named only where the DNA matches it firmly. Rows give clone size only sometimes, using once, few, many, or a class for an expanded clone.

CDR3nt: TGCGCCAGCAGCTTGGCCGGGACAGGGACCGGGGAGCTGTTTTTT; CDR3aa: CASSLAGTGTGELFF; d_gene: TRBD1; abundance: once; v_gene: TRBV5-1; j_gene: TRBJ2-2
CDR3nt: TGTGCCAGCAGTGAAGTTGGGGCAGGGAACACTGAAGCTTTCTTT; CDR3aa: CASSEVGAGNTEAFF; d_gene: -; abundance: many; v_gene: TRBV2; j_gene: TRBJ1-1
CDR3nt: TGTGCCAGCAGCTCATCAGGGGGGGGGGGCGACGAGCAGTACTTC; CDR3aa: CASSSSGGGGDEQYF; d_gene: -; abundance: few; v_gene: TRBV7-2; j_gene: TRBJ2-7
CDR3nt: TGTGCCAGCAGCAGACAGGGGCCCCAAGAGACCCAGTACTTC; CDR3aa: CASSRQGPQETQYF; d_gene: TRBD1; abundance: many; v_gene: TRBV11-2; j_gene: TRBJ2-5
CDR3nt: TGTGCCAGCAACCCCCGGAATGAGCAGTTCTTC; CDR3aa: CASNPRNEQFF; d_gene: -; abundance: -; v_gene: TRBV2; j_gene: TRBJ2-1
CDR3nt: TGTGCCTGGAGTGTGGGGGGCTATGGCTACACCTTC; CDR3aa: CAWSVGGYGYTF; d_gene: -; abundance: few; v_gene: TRBV30; j_gene: TRBJ1-2
CDR3nt: TGTGCCAGCTTGGGGACTAGCGGGAGTGGTACCGGGGAGCTGTTTTTT; CDR3aa: CASLGTSGSGTGELFF; d_gene: TRBD2; abundance: many; v_gene: TRBV2; j_gene: TRBJ2-2
CDR3nt: TGTGCCACCCACAATCCGGGAAATGGCTACACCTTC; CDR3aa: CATHNPGNGYTF; d_gene: -; abundance: many; v_gene: TRBV6-1; j_gene: TRBJ1-2
CDR3nt: TGTGCCTGGAGTGTTGATGAGAACTATGGCTACACCTTC; CDR3aa: CAWSVDENYGYTF; d_gene: -; abundance: many; v_gene: TRBV30; j_gene: TRBJ1-2
CDR3nt: TGCGCCAGCAGCTTGCGGCTAGCCCATCACAATGAGCAGTTCTTC; CDR3aa: CASSLRLAHHNEQFF; d_gene: -; abundance: few; v_gene: TRBV5-1; j_gene: TRBJ2-1
CDR3nt: TGTGCCAGCTCACCAGGACAGGGGAGCGCTGAAGCTTTCTTT; CDR3aa: CASSPGQGSAEAFF; d_gene: TRBD1; abundance: -; v_gene: TRBV18; j_gene: TRBJ1-1
CDR3nt: TGTGCCAGCAGCCCAAAATGGGGGGCTGGGGAACCCCAGCATTTT; CDR3aa: CASSPKWGAGEPQHF; d_gene: -; abundance: -; v_gene: TRBV7-8; j_gene: TRBJ1-5
CDR3nt: TGTGCCAGCAGTTACTCCCTTGGGGTACGTTGGTACGAGCAGTACTTC; CDR3aa: CASSYSLGVRWYEQYF; d_gene: -; abundance: many; v_gene: TRBV6-2/TRBV6-3; j_gene: TRBJ2-7
CDR3nt: TGTGCCAGCAGTTACAGGCCTTGGGACTATGGCTACACCTTC; CDR3aa: CASSYRPWDYGYTF; d_gene: -; abundance: -; v_gene: TRBV6-1; j_gene: TRBJ1-2
CDR3nt: TGTGCCAGCAGCACTATGGGACTCGCGAACACCGGGGAGCTGTTTTTT; CDR3aa: CASSTMGLANTGELFF; d_gene: -; abundance: few; v_gene: TRBV11-2; j_gene: TRBJ2-2
CDR3nt: TGTGCCAGTTCCCCGACTAGCGGTACACAAGAGACCCAGTACTTC; CDR3aa: CASSPTSGTQETQYF; d_gene: TRBD2; abundance: many; v_gene: TRBV19; j_gene: TRBJ2-5
CDR3nt: TGTGCCAGCACCCAGGGGTCTAGCAATCAGCCCCAGCATTTT; CDR3aa: CASTQGSSNQPQHF; d_gene: -; abundance: many; v_gene: TRBV6-1; j_gene: TRBJ1-5
CDR3nt: TGTGCCAGCAGCGTCTCTAGCGGGGAGACATCCTACGAGCAGTACTTC; CDR3aa: CASSVSSGETSYEQYF; d_gene: TRBD2; abundance: many; v_gene: TRBV7-2; j_gene: TRBJ2-7
CDR3nt: TGTGCCAGCAGCTTGGCGGAGACTCACGAGCAGTACTTC; CDR3aa: CASSLAETHEQYF; d_gene: -; abundance: many; v_gene: TRBV11-2; j_gene: TRBJ2-7
CDR3nt: TGTGCCAGCAGATCTGGACTAGCGGGAGGTGGGACCCAGTACTTC; CDR3aa: CASRSGLAGGGTQYF; d_gene: TRBD2; abundance: many; v_gene: TRBV7-6; j_gene: TRBJ2-5
CDR3nt: TGTGCCAGCAGCGCAACCGGGGGAGCCGGGGAGCTGTTTTTT; CDR3aa: CASSATGGAGELFF; d_gene: -; abundance: few; v_gene: TRBV7-3; j_gene: TRBJ2-2
CDR3nt: TGTGCCAGCTTTACAGCCAATAATGAAAAACTGTTTTTT; CDR3aa: CASFTANNEKLFF; d_gene: -; abundance: many; v_gene: TRBV28; j_gene: TRBJ1-4
CDR3nt: TGTGCCAGCAGTCCCCACAGTGTCGTCACTGAAGCTTTCTTT; CDR3aa: CASSPHSVVTEAFF; d_gene: -; abundance: many; v_gene: TRBV28; j_gene: TRBJ1-1
CDR3nt: TGTGCCAGCTCACCATCAATATCCACTGAAGCTTTCTTT; CDR3aa: CASSPSISTEAFF; d_gene: -; abundance: -; v_gene: TRBV18; j_gene: TRBJ1-1
CDR3nt: TGTGCCAGTAGTAATGTTAGGATCTCTGGAGACACCATATATTTT; CDR3aa: CASSNVRISGDTIYF; d_gene: -; abundance: -; v_gene: TRBV19; j_gene: TRBJ1-3
CDR3nt: TGTGCCAGCAGCGCCCAGGACGAGCAGTACTTC; CDR3aa: CASSAQDEQYF; d_gene: -; abundance: many; v_gene: TRBV9; j_gene: TRBJ2-7
CDR3nt: TGTGCCAGCAGCTCCGGGAGGACAGGGGGTAGGCGCACCGGGGAGCTGTTTTTT; CDR3aa: CASSSGRTGGRRTGELFF; d_gene: TRBD1; abundance: once; v_gene: TRBV7-2; j_gene: TRBJ2-2
CDR3nt: TGTGCCAGCAGATACTCCCCGGGACTCACTTTGTTCTTC; CDR3aa: CASRYSPGLTLFF; d_gene: -; abundance: -; v_gene: TRBV28; j_gene: TRBJ2-1
CDR3nt: TGTGCCAGCAGCCTACCAGGGGGTAATGAAAAACTGTTTTTT; CDR3aa: CASSLPGGNEKLFF; d_gene: TRBD1; abundance: many; v_gene: TRBV11-2; j_gene: TRBJ1-4
CDR3nt: TGTGCCAGCAGTCATGGGGGGGCTCTTAGTGAGCAGTACTTC; CDR3aa: CASSHGGALSEQYF; d_gene: -; abundance: many; v_gene: TRBV12-3/TRBV12-4; j_gene: TRBJ2-7
CDR3nt: TGTGCCAGCAGCTCCCAGGCCCGGGTCAACACTGAAGCTTTCTTT; CDR3aa: CASSSQARVNTEAFF; d_gene: -; abundance: few; v_gene: TRBV7-2; j_gene: TRBJ1-1
CDR3nt: TGCAGTGCTAGAGATCTCAGCGTATCCTCCTACGAGCAGTACTTC; CDR3aa: CSARDLSVSSYEQYF; d_gene: -; abundance: -; v_gene: TRBV20-1; j_gene: TRBJ2-7
CDR3nt: TGTGCCAGCAGCCACCTTAACAGAAAGTACGGTGCCCTCCACTTT; CDR3aa: CASSHLNRKYGALHF; d_gene: -; abundance: -; v_gene: TRBV12-3/TRBV12-4; j_gene: TRBJ1-6
CDR3nt: TGTGCCAGCCGGGGGGGGTCCGGTCGGCAGTTCTTC; CDR3aa: CASRGGSGRQFF; d_gene: TRBD2; abundance: few; v_gene: TRBV2; j_gene: TRBJ2-1
CDR3nt: TGTGCCAGCAGCCGCGGCCCCCGGGACAAAGGTGCCGCTAACTATGGCTACACCTTC; CDR3aa: CASSRGPRDKGAANYGYTF; d_gene: -; abundance: -; v_gene: TRBV6-2/TRBV6-3; j_gene: TRBJ1-2
CDR3nt: TGCGCCAGCAGCCAATCGGGCGGGAGCTCCTACGAGCAGTACTTC; CDR3aa: CASSQSGGSSYEQYF; d_gene: TRBD2; abundance: -; v_gene: TRBV5-1; j_gene: TRBJ2-7
CDR3nt: TGTGCCAGCAGTTTCCAGGGGGTCTCATTCCGCCGGGACTATGGCTACACCTTC; CDR3aa: CASSFQGVSFRRDYGYTF; d_gene: TRBD1; abundance: many; v_gene: TRBV28; j_gene: TRBJ1-2
CDR3nt: TGTGCCAGCACGGGGGGCCGGAACACTGAAGCTTTCTTT; CDR3aa: CASTGGRNTEAFF; d_gene: -; abundance: -; v_gene: TRBV2; j_gene: TRBJ1-1
CDR3nt: TGTGCCTGGACCAGGGGCAGTAGAAAAGAAAAACTGTTTTTT; CDR3aa: CAWTRGSRKEKLFF; d_gene: -; abundance: many; v_gene: TRBV30; j_gene: TRBJ1-4
CDR3nt: TGTGCCTGGAGTGTCGGTCTGGGACTCCCGCAACAAGAGACCCAGTACTTC; CDR3aa: CAWSVGLGLPQQETQYF; d_gene: -; abundance: -; v_gene: TRBV30; j_gene: TRBJ2-5